One T cell receptor (beta chain) is described in this entry. Execution of the assay was at deep level. This table comes from immunoSEQ multiplex PCR, and its TCRdb copy is limited to in-frame clones, with some not included. The data hold 530,000 or so clones, with over 75% observed a single time. Caucasian adults residing in Nashville, Tennessee made up all the donors. In unsorted samples, genomic DNA was obtained using 100 million or so PBMCs. Between the trimmed V and J ends, which lost 4 bases and 4 bases, there was a span of 19 bases. There are 17 residues in the CDR3. CDR1 is MGHRA, CDR2 YSYEKL, per germline. The record originates from a study of shared clonotypes between healthy human individuals. Study context: A couple of female and three male donors aged 18 to 49 were enrolled.

The genes are TRBV4-1 and TRBJ2-2; D tentatively reads TRBD1 or TRBD2 (6 bases each). The sequencing sample was made of PBMCs. The clonotype comes from a woman in her thirties or forties in good health. Some clones in this sample may be carry-over from other donors' samples. CDR3 DNA sequence: TGCGCCAGCAGCCGGGGTATGGGGGGCACTGGCACCGGGGAGCTGTTTTTT. This translates into CASSRGMGGTGTGELFF.